Listed here is a single T cell receptor (beta chain). Its antigen is still unknown. No per-base quality is available; no much larger clone lies one base away. These data come from a study of control samples from healthy donors and cancer patients (dated by TCRdb to 2020 to 2022). V and J lose 0 bases and 4 bases, and a span of 6 bases separates them. The germline V gene gives CDR1 as SNHLY and CDR2 as FYNNEI. Counted from cysteine to phenylalanine, this CDR3 has 13 amino acids. The read is trimmed to its CDR3 DNA, 39 bases read in frame from base 1. The library came from the immunoSEQ multiplex PCR assay. The table comes from immuneACCESS by way of TCRdb, which keeps in-frame sequences with V and J called. Part of the clones is missing from these tables; in studies checked, under half for an unresolved V gene and the rest for unknown reasons. A total of about 120,000 clones appear in this sample, approximately 93% of them only once. Of the sample, roughly 2.6% falls within the top ten clones.

The sequenced sample was blood. The rearranged segments are TRBV2 and TRBJ2-5; no D gene can be assigned with confidence. This clonotype was sampled from a man under 40 in good health. The CDR3 region: CASSEALRETQYF. The nucleotide sequence reads TGTGCCAGCAGTGAAGCGCTTAGAGAGACCCAGTACTTC.